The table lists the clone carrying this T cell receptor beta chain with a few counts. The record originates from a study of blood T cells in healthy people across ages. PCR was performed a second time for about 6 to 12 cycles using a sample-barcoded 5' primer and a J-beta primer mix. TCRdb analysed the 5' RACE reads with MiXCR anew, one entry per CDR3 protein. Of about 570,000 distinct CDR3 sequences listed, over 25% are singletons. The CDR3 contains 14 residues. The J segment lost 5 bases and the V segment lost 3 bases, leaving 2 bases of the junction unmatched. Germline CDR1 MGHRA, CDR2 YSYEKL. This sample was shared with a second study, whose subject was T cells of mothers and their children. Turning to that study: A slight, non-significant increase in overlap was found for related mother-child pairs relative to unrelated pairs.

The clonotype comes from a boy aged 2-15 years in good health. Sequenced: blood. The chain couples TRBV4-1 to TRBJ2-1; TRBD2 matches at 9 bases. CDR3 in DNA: TGCGCCAGCAGCCAGCGGGAGGGACACAATGAGCAGTTCTTC. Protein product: CASSQREGHNEQFF.